These 32 T cell receptor beta chains originate from one sample sequenced in a study of blood T cell repertoires in COVID-19. Clones were read by immunoSEQ multiplex PCR, and TCRdb kept only the in-frame ones, dropping some. The sample has 150,000 to 200,000 clones, roughly 79% seen once. The sample consisted of peripheral blood. The origin of the receptors is an elderly woman with COVID-19, enrolled during active disease.

The genes are TRBV6-6 and TRBJ2-1, with 10 bases identical to TRBD2. The CDR3 totals 15 residues. The J segment lost 6 bases and the V segment lost 6 bases, leaving 8 bases of the junction unmatched. Germline V CDR1 and CDR2: MNHNY, SVGAGI (reference sequence). The CDR3 nucleotides are TGTGCCAGCAGGGGGACTAGCGATCCCCCCAATGAGCAGTTCTTC. Protein product: CASRGTSDPPNEQFF.

The chain carries TRBV10-3 and TRBJ2-1; 9 bases are shared with TRBD1. This CDR3 has 19 residues. Germline CDR1 reads ENHRY; CDR2 reads SYGVKD. J was trimmed by 5 bases and V by 0 bases; bases with no gene match: 14. The CDR3 region is CAISESNRPGQGINNEQFF. The CDR3 DNA sequence: TGTGCCATCAGTGAGTCGAACCGGCCGGGACAGGGCATTAACAATGAGCAGTTCTTC.

V usage is TRBV11-3 and J usage is TRBJ2-2, with TRBD2 matching 8 bases. This CDR3 has 15 amino acids. Germline loops: CDR1 SGHNT, CDR2 YENEEA. Losses at the gene ends were 5 bases for V and 4 bases for J; bases not matched to a gene: 6. CDR3 nucleotides: TGTGCCAGCAGCATTAGCGGGAAGGGCACCGGGGAGCTGTTTTTT. Translating gives CASSISGKGTGELFF.

The V gene is TRBV2, the J gene TRBJ2-7; 9 bases fit TRBD1. Trimming took 7 bases from V and 0 from J; bases not matched to a gene: 10. The CDR3 totals 16 residues. CDR1 and CDR2 from the germline V gene are SNHLY and FYNNEI. CDR3 nucleotide sequence: TGTGCCAGCATGCCCGGAGGGACAGGGCCCTCCTACGAGCAGTACTTC. Translating it yields CASMPGGTGPSYEQYF.

The CDR3 loop is CASSYDGGGYTF. CDR3 DNA sequence: TGTGCCAGCAGTTACGACGGAGGGGGCTACACCTTC. The chain joins TRBV6-2 or TRBV6-3 to TRBJ1-2; D unresolved. The V gene's germline CDR1 is MNHEY and CDR2 SVGEGT. The CDR3 totals 12 residues. With 2 bases removed from V and 8 bases from J, the gap between germline ends came to 9 bases.

V is TRBV3-1 (or the pseudogene TRBV3-2) and J is TRBJ2-7; 12 nucleotides align to TRBD2. This CDR3 comprises 16 residues. The V segment lost 4 bases and the J segment 2 bases; nucleotides outside the gene matches: 6. Germline V gene sequence: CDR1 LGHDT, CDR2 YNNKEL (reference sequence). The CDR3 sequence is CASSPWTSGIAYEQYF. The CDR3 DNA reads as TGTGCCAGCAGCCCCTGGACTAGCGGGATAGCCTACGAGCAGTACTTC.

This clone was counted between two and nine times. The J gene is TRBJ1-2, the V gene TRBV6-2 or TRBV6-3; 12 bases are shared with TRBD1. Looked up from germline, CDR1 is MNHEY and CDR2 is SVGEGT. V shed 6 bases, J shed 3 bases, and the junction held 8 bases outside the gene matches. The CDR3 is 16 amino acids. CDR3 DNA: TGTGCCAGCAGCTCCGGGACAGGGGGCCTTCACTATGGCTACACCTTC. Protein sequence: CASSSGTGGLHYGYTF.

This clone was seen a single time. The CDR3 DNA is TGTGCCAGCAGTGGACCGGACAGCCTCTATGGCTACACCTTC. It encodes CASSGPDSLYGYTF. The chain links TRBV6-6 to TRBJ1-2; D perhaps matches TRBD1 (6 bases). The germline gives CDR1 MNHNY, CDR2 SVGAGI (reference sequence). Trimming left V 5 bases short and J 4 bases short, with 14 bases between. CDR3 size: 14 residues.

The chain employs TRBV27 and TRBJ2-7; TRBD1 matches at 7 bases. Germline CDR1 reads MNHEY; CDR2 reads SMNVEV (reference sequence). Losses at the gene ends were 10 bases for V and 2 bases for J; bases not matched to a gene: 11. There are 14 residues in the CDR3. The DNA for the CDR3 is TGTGCCACCTCTTCGACAGGGTCTACCTACGAGCAGTACTTC. It yields the protein CATSSTGSTYEQYF.

About this clone itself: This could be a read error, since a much larger clone is one nucleotide away. The chain recombines TRBV28 with TRBJ1-2; TRBD1 matches at 10 bases. This CDR3 region has 13 residues. Germline CDR1 is MDHEN and CDR2 is SYDVKM. Losses at the gene ends were 4 bases for V and 5 bases for J; bases not matched to a gene: 1. The CDR3 bases are TGTGCCAGCAGTTCGGGACAGGGGTATGGCTACACCTTC. This gives the protein CASSSGQGYGYTF.

This clone is a singleton in its sample. The CDR3 loop reads CASRTLAGGFYNEQFF. CDR3 nucleotides: TGTGCCAGCAGAACACTAGCGGGGGGTTTTTACAATGAGCAGTTCTTC. The V gene is TRBV2, the J gene TRBJ2-1; 12 bases are a match to TRBD2. The germline gives CDR1 SNHLY, CDR2 FYNNEI. The CDR3 runs 16 residues. V gave up 6 bases and J gave up 4 bases; unmatched junction bases: 7.

V usage is TRBV27 and J usage is TRBJ2-1; D is uncertain. From germline, CDR1 is MNHEY and CDR2 SMNVEV (reference sequence). Trimming left V 7 bases short and J 0 bases short, with 10 bases between. The CDR3 contains 14 residues. This CDR3 is CASTWRGSYNEQFF. The DNA of the CDR3 is TGTGCCAGCACTTGGAGAGGCTCCTACAATGAGCAGTTCTTC.

The chain is built from TRBV5-5 and TRBJ2-7; 8 bases agree with TRBD2. Germline lookup yields CDR1 SGHKS and CDR2 YYEKEE (reference sequence). V shed 4 bases, J shed 5 bases, and the junction held 8 bases outside the gene matches. The CDR3 contains 14 residues. The CDR3 here is CASSEGTRSHEQYF. CDR3 DNA sequence: TGTGCCAGCAGCGAAGGGACTAGGAGCCACGAGCAGTACTTC.

V is TRBV21-1 and J is TRBJ1-4; TRBD1 is the table's D call and was not checked against the DNA. TRBV21-1 is given as a pseudogene. The CDR3 is 13 amino acids. CDR3 amino acids: CASSPPDSEKLFF. CDR3 sequence (DNA): TGTGCCAGCAGCCCCCCGGACAGTGAAAAACTGTTTTTT.

The table lists this clone with a count of one. This rearrangement joins TRBV9 to TRBJ2-1; 8 bases are a match to TRBD2. The CDR3 has 16 residues. Germline CDR1 and CDR2: SGDLS and YYNGEE. With V trimmed by 4 bases and J by 0 bases, 6 bases remained unmatched. This CDR3 reads CASSFLAGNSYNEQFF. CDR3 bases: TGTGCCAGCAGCTTCTTAGCGGGAAACTCCTACAATGAGCAGTTCTTC.

The chain employs TRBV29-1 and TRBJ1-4; 9 bases line up with TRBD1. The CDR3 spans 13 residues. CDR1 is SQVTM, CDR2 ANQGSEA, per germline. Germline trimming cut 6 bases from V and 2 bases from J; bases unmatched to any gene: 1. The CDR3 loop reads CSVGQGTNEKLFF. As DNA, the CDR3 is TGCAGCGTAGGACAGGGGACTAATGAAAAACTGTTTTTT.

In its sample, this clone was seen a few times. CDR3: CASSAGTPYGGYTF. The DNA of the CDR3 is TGTGCCAGCTCGGCGGGCACTCCGTATGGAGGCTACACCTTC. This chain connects TRBV27 to TRBJ1-2; D remains unclear. The CDR3 extends over 14 amino acids. Trimming left V 8 bases short and J 8 bases short, with 21 bases between. The germline CDR1 and CDR2 sequences are MNHEY and SMNVEV (reference sequence).

The chain couples TRBV4-3 to TRBJ2-1; the D gene is possibly TRBD1 (6 bases). CDR1 is LGHNA and CDR2 is YSLEER in the germline V gene. V dropped 0 bases and J dropped 2 bases, with 11 bases sitting between them. The CDR3 is 16 amino acids. CDR3 protein: CASSQDLGGPYNEQFF. The CDR3 DNA reads as TGCGCCAGCAGCCAAGATTTAGGGGGTCCCTACAATGAGCAGTTCTTC.

This chain links TRBV15 with TRBJ2-7; TRBD2 is a possible D gene (5 bases). The CDR3 spans 13 residues. V was clipped by 5 bases and J by 1 base, with 9 bases between them. Germline lookup yields CDR1 LNHNV and CDR2 YYDKDF (reference sequence). CDR3 amino acids: CATSGLGSYEQYF. In nucleotides, the CDR3 is TGTGCCACCAGCGGACTTGGGTCCTACGAGCAGTACTTC.

The chain joins TRBV5-5 to TRBJ2-7, with D perhaps TRBD2 (6 bases). The CDR3 consists of 17 residues. Trimming cost V 2 bases and J 1 base, with 19 bases left between them. Per the germline V gene, CDR1 is SGHKS and CDR2 is YYEKEE (reference sequence). CDR3 coding DNA: TGTGCCAGCAGCTTTATTAGTTTTCGGGGGATATCCTACGAGCAGTACTTC. It encodes CASSFISFRGISYEQYF.

This clone came up once. The chain carries TRBV29-1 and TRBJ2-3, with TRBD2 identical over 7 bases. CDR3 length: 14 residues. The V and J ends lost 8 bases and 2 bases, in that order; junction bases with no gene match: 10. Germline V gene sequence: CDR1 SQVTM, CDR2 ANQGSEA. CDR3 sequence reads: CSSGFSGLTDTQYF. In nucleotides, the CDR3 is TGCAGCTCGGGATTTAGCGGGCTCACAGATACGCAGTATTTT.

Here the CDR3 reads CASSASGGRNEQFF. CDR3 DNA: TGTGCCAGCTCAGCCAGCGGGGGTCGCAATGAGCAGTTCTTC. The chain employs TRBV18 and TRBJ2-1, with 8 bases identical to TRBD2. CDR3 length: 14 residues. The V segment lost 5 bases and the J segment 6 bases; nucleotides outside the gene matches: 6. Germline CDR1 KGHSH, CDR2 LQKENI. The entire variable domain, with the rest obtained from reference TRBV18 and TRBJ2-1, is as follows: NAGVMQNPRHLVRRRGQEARLRCSPMKGHSHVYWYRQLPEEGLKFMVYLQKENIIDESGMPKERFSAEFPKEGPSILRIQQVVRGDSAAYFCASSASGGRNEQFFGPGTRLTVL.

This clone came up a few times. The V and J genes are TRBV13 and TRBJ1-1; possibly TRBD1 for D (5 bases). Between the trimmed V and J ends, which lost 7 bases and 8 bases, there was a span of 14 bases. This CDR3 is built from 12 residues. Germline values: CDR1 PRHDT, CDR2 FYEKMQ (reference sequence). CDR3 loop: CASTALGAEAFF. The CDR3 DNA sequence: TGTGCCAGCACCGCATTAGGGGCCGAAGCTTTCTTT.

This chain links TRBV15 with TRBJ2-7, with 12 bases aligning to TRBD1. The CDR3 runs 16 residues. CDR1 is LNHNV and CDR2 is YYDKDF in the germline V gene (reference sequence). Trimming at V came to 3 bases and at J to 6 bases, leaving 9 bases not matched to a gene. The CDR3 is CATSSGTGGLVGEQYF. The DNA for the CDR3 is TGTGCCACCAGCAGTGGGACAGGGGGCCTGGTCGGCGAGCAGTACTTC.

The gene calls are TRBV6-6 and TRBJ2-1, with TRBD2 as a possible D gene (6 bases). The germline CDR1 and CDR2 sequences are MNHNY and SVGAGI (reference sequence). The CDR3 is 14 residues long. With 0 bases removed from V and 4 bases from J, the gap between germline ends came to 7 bases. The CDR3 loop is CASSYSTRYNEQFF. The CDR3 bases are TGTGCCAGCAGTTACTCGACTAGGTACAATGAGCAGTTCTTC.

This chain uses TRBV19 with TRBJ1-2; 7 bases agree with TRBD1. Germline V gene lookup returns CDR1 LNHDA and CDR2 SQIVND (reference sequence). This CDR3 contains 14 residues. Trimming took 3 bases from V and 4 from J; bases not matched to a gene: 5. Here the CDR3 reads CASSMGQTSYGYTF. CDR3 DNA: TGTGCCAGTAGTATGGGACAGACCTCCTATGGCTACACCTTC.

The V gene is TRBV11-2, the J gene TRBJ2-7, with 9 bases lining up with TRBD2. The CDR3 loop spans 17 amino acids. Germline-derived CDR1 and CDR2 are SGHAT and FQNNGV. J gave up 1 base and V 0 bases, and 7 bases lay outside the gene matches. The chain's CDR3 is CASSLDRAGGGSYEQYF. Here the CDR3 DNA reads TGTGCCAGCAGCTTAGATCGGGCGGGAGGGGGTTCCTACGAGCAGTACTTC.

This clone was seen a few times. CDR3 nucleotide sequence: TGTGCCGTACAACCGGGACTGTATAATTCACCCCTCCACTTT. As protein: CAVQPGLYNSPLHF. The chain uses TRBV28 and TRBJ1-6; D perhaps matches TRBD1 (5 bases). Trimming left V 11 bases short and J 4 bases short, with 15 bases between. CDR3 length: 14 residues. Looked up from germline, CDR1 is MDHEN and CDR2 is SYDVKM.

The chain has TRBV11-2 and TRBJ1-1, with D maybe TRBD1 (6 bases). Germline V gene data show CDR1 as SGHAT and CDR2 as FQNNGV. CDR3 length: 13 residues. V was shortened by 5 bases and J by 5 bases, with 12 bases between the two germline ends. This chain's CDR3 is CASSTQQGTEAFF. CDR3 nucleotides: TGTGCCAGCAGCACCCAACAGGGTACTGAAGCTTTCTTT. The entire variable domain, with the rest obtained from reference TRBV11-2 and TRBJ1-1, is as follows: EAGVAQSPRYKIIEKRQSVAFWCNPISGHATLYWYQQILGQGPKLLIQFQNNGVVDDSQLPKDRFSAERLKGVDSTLKIQPAKLEDSAVYLCASSTQQGTEAFFGQGTRLTVV.

This clone was detected only once. The chain uses TRBV18 and TRBJ2-1, with D uncertain. This CDR3 contains 14 residues. From germline, CDR1 is KGHSH and CDR2 LQKENI. V lost 3 bases, J lost 6 bases, and 12 bases lay in between. The CDR3 loop is CASSPGSLGNEQFF. CDR3 bases: TGTGCCAGCTCACCCGGGTCCTTAGGCAATGAGCAGTTCTTC.

The CDR3 loop reads CAWRQGSNQPQHF. As DNA, the CDR3 is TGTGCCTGGAGACAGGGCAGCAATCAGCCCCAGCATTTT. The J gene is TRBJ1-5, the V gene TRBV30; possible D gene TRBD1, 6 bases. CDR1 is GTSNPN, CDR2 SVGIG, per germline (reference sequence). The V gene lost 3 bases and the J gene lost 1 base, with 7 bases spanning the gap. There are 13 residues in the CDR3. The complete variable domain, with remaining parts taken from reference TRBV30 and TRBJ1-5, reads SQTIHQWPATLVQPVGSPLSLECTVEGTSNPNLYWYRQAAGRGLQLLFYSVGIGQISSEVPQNLSASRPQDRQFILSSKKLLLSDSGFYLCAWRQGSNQPQHFGDGTRLSIL.

The V call is TRBV5-6, the J call TRBJ2-2, with 9 bases lining up with TRBD1. The CDR3 runs 15 residues. CDR1 and CDR2 from the germline V gene are SGHDT and YYEEEE. The ends lost 3 bases at V and 3 bases at J; junction bases unmatched: 3. DNA for the CDR3: TGTGCCAGCAGCTGGACAGGGGAATACACCGGGGAGCTGTTTTTT. Its translation: CASSWTGEYTGELFF.